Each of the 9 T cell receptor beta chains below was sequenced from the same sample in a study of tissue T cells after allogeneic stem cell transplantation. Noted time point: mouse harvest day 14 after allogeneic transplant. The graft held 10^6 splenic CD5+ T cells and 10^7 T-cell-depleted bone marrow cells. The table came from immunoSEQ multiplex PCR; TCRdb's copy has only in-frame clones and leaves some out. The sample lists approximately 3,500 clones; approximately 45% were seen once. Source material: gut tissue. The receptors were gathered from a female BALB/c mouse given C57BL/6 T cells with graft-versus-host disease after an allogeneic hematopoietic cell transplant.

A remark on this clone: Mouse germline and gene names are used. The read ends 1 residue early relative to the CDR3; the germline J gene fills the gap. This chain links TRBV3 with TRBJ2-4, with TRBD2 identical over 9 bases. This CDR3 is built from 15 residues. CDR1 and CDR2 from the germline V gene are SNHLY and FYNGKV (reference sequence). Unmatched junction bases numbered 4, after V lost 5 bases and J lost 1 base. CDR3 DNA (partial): TGTGCCAGCAGCCTCCGACTGGGGGGTCAAAACACCTTGTAC. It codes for CASSLRLGGQNTLY. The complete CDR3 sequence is CASSLRLGGQNTLYF.

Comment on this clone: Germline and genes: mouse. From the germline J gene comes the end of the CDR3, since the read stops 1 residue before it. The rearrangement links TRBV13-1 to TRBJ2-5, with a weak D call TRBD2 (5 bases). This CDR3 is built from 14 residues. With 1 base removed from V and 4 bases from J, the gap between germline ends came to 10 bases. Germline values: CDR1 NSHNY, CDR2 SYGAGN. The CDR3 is CASSDHWMKDTQYF. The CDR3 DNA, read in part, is TGTGCCAGCAGTGATCACTGGATGAAAGACACCCAGTAC.

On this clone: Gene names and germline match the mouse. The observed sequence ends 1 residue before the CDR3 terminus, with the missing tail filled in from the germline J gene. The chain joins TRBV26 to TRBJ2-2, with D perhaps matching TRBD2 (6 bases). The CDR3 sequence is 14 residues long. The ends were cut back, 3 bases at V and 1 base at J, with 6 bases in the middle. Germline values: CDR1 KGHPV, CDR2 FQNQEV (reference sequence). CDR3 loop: CASSLGGNTGQLYF. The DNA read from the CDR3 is TGTGCCAGCAGTCTTGGGGGAAACACCGGGCAGCTCTAC.

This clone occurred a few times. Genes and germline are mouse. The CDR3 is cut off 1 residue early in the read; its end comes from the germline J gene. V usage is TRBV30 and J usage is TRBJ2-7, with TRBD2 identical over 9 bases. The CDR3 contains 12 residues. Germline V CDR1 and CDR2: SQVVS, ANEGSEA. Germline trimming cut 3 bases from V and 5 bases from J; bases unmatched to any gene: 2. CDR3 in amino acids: CSSRGTGNEQYF. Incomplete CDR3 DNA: TGTAGTTCTAGGGGGACTGGGAATGAACAGTAC.

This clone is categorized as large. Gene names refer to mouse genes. The DNA read from the CDR3 is TGTGCCAGCAGTTTCCCCAAATATGAACAGTAC. This sequence encodes CASSFPKYEQY. The whole CDR3 reads CASSFPKYEQYF. This chain uses TRBV14 with TRBJ2-7; no definite D call. The read ends 1 residue before the CDR3 terminus; that terminus is restored from the germline J gene. The germline V and J ends were trimmed by 1 base and 4 bases, with 6 bases remaining between them. Germline values: CDR1 SGHDT, CDR2 FRDEAV. The CDR3 consists of 12 residues.

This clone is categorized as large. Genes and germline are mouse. The sequenced CDR3 bases are TGTGCCAGCAGCTATTTGACAGCCTATGAACAGTAC. It yields the protein CASSYLTAYEQY. The complete CDR3 protein is CASSYLTAYEQYF. This chain connects TRBV3 to TRBJ2-7, with D perhaps matching TRBD1 (5 bases). The read ends 1 residue before the CDR3 terminus; that terminus is restored from the germline J gene. The CDR3 runs to 13 residues. CDR1 and CDR2 from the germline V gene are SNHLY and FYNGKV (reference sequence). The V end was cut by 4 bases, the J end by 2 bases, with 9 bases between.

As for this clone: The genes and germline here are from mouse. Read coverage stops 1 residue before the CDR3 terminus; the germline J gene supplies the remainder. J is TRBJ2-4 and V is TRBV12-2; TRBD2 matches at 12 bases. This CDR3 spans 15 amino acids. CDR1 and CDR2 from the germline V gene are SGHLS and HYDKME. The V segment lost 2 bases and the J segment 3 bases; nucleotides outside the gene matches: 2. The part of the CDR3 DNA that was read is TGTGCCAGCTCTCGCGACTGGGGGGGCCAAAACACCTTGTAC. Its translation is CASSRDWGGQNTLY. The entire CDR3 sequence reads CASSRDWGGQNTLYF. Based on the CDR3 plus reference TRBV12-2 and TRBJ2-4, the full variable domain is NSGVVQSPRYIIKGKGERSILKCIPISGHLSVAWYQQTQGQELKFFIQHYDKMERDKGNLPSRFSVQQFDDYHSEMNMSALELEDSAVYFCASSRDWGGQNTLYFGAGTRLSVL.

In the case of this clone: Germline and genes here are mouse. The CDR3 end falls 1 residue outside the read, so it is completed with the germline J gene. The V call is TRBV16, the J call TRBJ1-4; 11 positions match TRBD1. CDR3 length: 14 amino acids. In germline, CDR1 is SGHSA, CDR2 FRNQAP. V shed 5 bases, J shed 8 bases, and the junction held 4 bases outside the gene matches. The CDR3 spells CASSGQGAGERLFF. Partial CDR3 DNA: TGTGCAAGCAGCGGACAGGGGGCGGGAGAAAGATTATTT.

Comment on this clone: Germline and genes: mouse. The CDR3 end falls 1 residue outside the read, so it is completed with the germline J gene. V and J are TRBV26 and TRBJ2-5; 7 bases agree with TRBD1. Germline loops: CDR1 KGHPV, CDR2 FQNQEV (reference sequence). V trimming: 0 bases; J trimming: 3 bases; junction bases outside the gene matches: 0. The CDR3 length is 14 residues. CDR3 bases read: TGTGCCAGCAGTCTGTCGGGACAGCAAGACACCCAGTAC. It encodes CASSLSGQQDTQY. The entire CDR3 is CASSLSGQQDTQYF.